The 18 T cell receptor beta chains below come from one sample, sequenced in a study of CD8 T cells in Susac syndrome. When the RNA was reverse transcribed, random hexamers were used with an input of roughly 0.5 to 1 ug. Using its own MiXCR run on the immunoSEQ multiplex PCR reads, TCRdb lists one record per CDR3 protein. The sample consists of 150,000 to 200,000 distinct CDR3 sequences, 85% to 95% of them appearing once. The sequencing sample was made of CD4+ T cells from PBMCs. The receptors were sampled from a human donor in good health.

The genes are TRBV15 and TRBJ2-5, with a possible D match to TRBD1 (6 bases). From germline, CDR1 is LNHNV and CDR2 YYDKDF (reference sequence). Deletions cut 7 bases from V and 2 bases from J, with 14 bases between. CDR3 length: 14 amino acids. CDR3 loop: CATTIYTGQETQYF. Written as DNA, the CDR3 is TGTGCCACCACCATATACACAGGGCAAGAGACCCAGTACTTC.

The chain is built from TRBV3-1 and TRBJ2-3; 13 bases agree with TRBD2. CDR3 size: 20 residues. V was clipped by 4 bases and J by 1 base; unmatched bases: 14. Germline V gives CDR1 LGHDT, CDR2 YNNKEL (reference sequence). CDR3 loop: CASSPSLGGTSGVGTDTQYF. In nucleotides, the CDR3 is TGTGCCAGCAGCCCAAGCCTAGGAGGGACTAGCGGGGTGGGCACAGATACGCAGTATTTT.

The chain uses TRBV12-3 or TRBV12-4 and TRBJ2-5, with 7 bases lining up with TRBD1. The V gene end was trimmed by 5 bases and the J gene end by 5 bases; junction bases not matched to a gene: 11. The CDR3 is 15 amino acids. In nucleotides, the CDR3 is TGTGCCAGCAGTCCCAGGGGACAGAGGGAGGAGACCCAGTACTTC. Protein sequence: CASSPRGQREETQYF.

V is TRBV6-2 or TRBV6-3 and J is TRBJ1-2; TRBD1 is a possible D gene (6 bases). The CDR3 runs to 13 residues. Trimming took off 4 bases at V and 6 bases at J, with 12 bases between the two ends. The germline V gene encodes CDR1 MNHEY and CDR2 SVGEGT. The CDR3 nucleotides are TGTGCCAGCAGTTTTACAGGGTATGATGGCTACACCTTC. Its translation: CASSFTGYDGYTF.

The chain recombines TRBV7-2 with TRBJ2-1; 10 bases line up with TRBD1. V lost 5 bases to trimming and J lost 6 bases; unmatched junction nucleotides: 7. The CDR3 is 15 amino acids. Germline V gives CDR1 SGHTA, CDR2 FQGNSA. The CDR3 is CASSPRQGARNEQFF. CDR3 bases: TGTGCCAGCAGCCCTCGACAGGGGGCCCGCAATGAGCAGTTCTTC.

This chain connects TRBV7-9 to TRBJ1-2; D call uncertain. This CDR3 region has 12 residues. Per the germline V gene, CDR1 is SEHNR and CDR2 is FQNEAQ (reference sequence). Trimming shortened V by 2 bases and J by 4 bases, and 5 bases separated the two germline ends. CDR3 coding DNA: TGTGCCAGCAGCTTAACGGCCTATGGCTACACCTTC. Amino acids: CASSLTAYGYTF.

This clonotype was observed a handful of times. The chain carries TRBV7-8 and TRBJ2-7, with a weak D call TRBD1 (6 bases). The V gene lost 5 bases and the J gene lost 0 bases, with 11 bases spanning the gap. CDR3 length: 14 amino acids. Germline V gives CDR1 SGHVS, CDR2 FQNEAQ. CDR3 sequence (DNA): TGTGCCAGCAGCCCCCGGGACACCTCCTACGAGCAGTACTTC. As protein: CASSPRDTSYEQYF.

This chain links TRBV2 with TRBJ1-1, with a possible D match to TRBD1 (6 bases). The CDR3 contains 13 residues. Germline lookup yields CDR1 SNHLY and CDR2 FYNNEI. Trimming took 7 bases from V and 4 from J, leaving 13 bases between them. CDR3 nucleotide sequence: TGTGCCAGCACCCAGGGGCTAGGCACTGAAGCTTTCTTT. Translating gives CASTQGLGTEAFF.

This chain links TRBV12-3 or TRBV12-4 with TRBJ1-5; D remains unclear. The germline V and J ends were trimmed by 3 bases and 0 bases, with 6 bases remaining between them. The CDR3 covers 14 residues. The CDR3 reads CASSFSDSNQPQHF. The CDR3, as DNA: TGTGCCAGCAGTTTTTCAGATAGCAATCAGCCCCAGCATTTT.

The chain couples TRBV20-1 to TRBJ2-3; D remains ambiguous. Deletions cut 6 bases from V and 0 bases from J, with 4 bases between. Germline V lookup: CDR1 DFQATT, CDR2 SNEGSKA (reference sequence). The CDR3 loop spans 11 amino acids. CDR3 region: CSALSTDTQYF. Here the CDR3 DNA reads TGCAGTGCCCTGAGCACAGATACGCAGTATTTT.

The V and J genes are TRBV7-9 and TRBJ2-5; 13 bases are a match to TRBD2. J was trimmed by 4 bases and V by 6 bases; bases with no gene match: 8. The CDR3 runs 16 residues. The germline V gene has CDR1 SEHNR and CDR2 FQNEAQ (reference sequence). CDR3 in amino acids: CASSYQLAGGRETQYF. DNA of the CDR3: TGTGCCAGCAGTTACCAACTAGCGGGGGGGCGAGAGACCCAGTACTTC. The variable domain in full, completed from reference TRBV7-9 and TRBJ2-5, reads DTGVSQNPRHKITKRGQNVTFRCDPISEHNRLYWYRQTLGQGPEFLTYFQNEAQLEKSRLLSDRFSAERPKGSFSTLEIQRTEQGDSAMYLCASSYQLAGGRETQYFGPGTRLLVL.

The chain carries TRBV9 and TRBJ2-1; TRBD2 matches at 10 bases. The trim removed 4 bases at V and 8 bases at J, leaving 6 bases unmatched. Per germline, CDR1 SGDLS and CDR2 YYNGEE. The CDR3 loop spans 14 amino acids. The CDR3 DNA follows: TGTGCCAGCAGCCTCTCCGGGACTAGCGATGAGCAGTTCTTC. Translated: CASSLSGTSDEQFF.

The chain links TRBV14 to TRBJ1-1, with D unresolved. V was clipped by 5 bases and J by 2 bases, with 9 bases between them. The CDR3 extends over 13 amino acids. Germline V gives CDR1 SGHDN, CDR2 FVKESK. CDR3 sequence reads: CASSSQLNTEAFF. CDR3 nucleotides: TGTGCCAGCAGCTCCCAGTTAAACACTGAAGCTTTCTTT.

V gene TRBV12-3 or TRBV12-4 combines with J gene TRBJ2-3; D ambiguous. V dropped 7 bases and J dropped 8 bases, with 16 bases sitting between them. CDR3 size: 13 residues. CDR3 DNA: TGTGCCAGCACCTCGCCGGTATTCTTTACGCAGTATTTT. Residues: CASTSPVFFTQYF.

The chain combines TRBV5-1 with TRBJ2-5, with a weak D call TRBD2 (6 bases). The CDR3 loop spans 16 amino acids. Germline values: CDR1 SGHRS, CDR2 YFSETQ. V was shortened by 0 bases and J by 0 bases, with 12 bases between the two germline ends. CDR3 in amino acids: CASSLEGLAYQETQYF. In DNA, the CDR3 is TGCGCCAGCAGCTTGGAGGGCCTAGCGTACCAAGAGACCCAGTACTTC.

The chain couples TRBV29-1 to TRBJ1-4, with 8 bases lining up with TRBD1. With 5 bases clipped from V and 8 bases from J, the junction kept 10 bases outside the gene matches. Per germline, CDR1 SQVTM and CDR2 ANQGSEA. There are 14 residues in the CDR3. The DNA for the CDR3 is TGCAGCGTTCAAGCGGCAGGGGGCAGGGAAAAACTGTTTTTT. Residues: CSVQAAGGREKLFF.

The CDR3 reads CASSQAGKNTEAFF. CDR3 DNA sequence: TGTGCCAGCAGCCAAGCAGGGAAGAACACTGAAGCTTTCTTT. The rearrangement uses TRBV4-2 and TRBJ1-1; a weak D match, TRBD1 (5 bases). The CDR3 extends over 14 amino acids. The germline gives CDR1 LGHNA, CDR2 YNFKEQ. V lost 1 base and J lost 1, with 7 bases in between.

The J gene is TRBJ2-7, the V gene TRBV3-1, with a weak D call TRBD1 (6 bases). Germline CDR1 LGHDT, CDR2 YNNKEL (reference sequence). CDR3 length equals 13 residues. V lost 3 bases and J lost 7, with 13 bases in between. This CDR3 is CASSQTGDGEQYF. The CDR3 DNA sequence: TGTGCCAGCAGCCAGACAGGTGACGGGGAGCAGTACTTC.